This entry lists 31 T cell receptor beta chains sequenced from one sample in a study of OX40 agonist ivuxolimab in advanced cancers. The protocol was immunoSEQ multiplex PCR, while the TCRdb copy is restricted to in-frame clones and leaves out a portion. The sample has some 96,000 clones; 80% to 95% are singletons. The sequencing here drew on CD4+ or CD8+ T cells sorted from blood, taken in a trial of the OX40 agonist ivuxolimab. The source of these receptors is an adult with an advanced solid tumor such as melanoma, head and neck, liver or kidney cancer.

CDR3 coding DNA: TGTGCCAGTTGCGCTCAGGGCGGACACGAGCAGTACTTC. It yields the protein CASCAQGGHEQYF. The chain recombines TRBV19 with TRBJ2-7, with D perhaps TRBD1 (5 bases). The length of the CDR3 is 13 residues. From germline, CDR1 is LNHDA and CDR2 SQIVND (reference sequence). Trimming cost V 8 bases and J 5 bases, with 16 bases left between them. Full variable domain (remainder filled in from reference TRBV19 and TRBJ2-7): DGGITQSPKYLFRKEGQNVTLSCEQNLNHDAMYWYRQDPGQGLRLIYYSQIVNDFQKGDIAEGYSVSREKKESFPLTVTSAQKNPTAFYLCASCAQGGHEQYFGPGTRLTVT.

This clone was seen a handful of times. The chain employs TRBV5-1 and TRBJ1-5, with D hard to call. Germline V CDR1 and CDR2: SGHRS, YFSETQ. V was clipped by 0 bases and J by 3 bases, with 7 bases between them. This CDR3 is built from 14 residues. This CDR3 is CASSLGEFNQPQHF. Here the CDR3 DNA reads TGCGCCAGCAGCTTGGGGGAGTTCAATCAGCCCCAGCATTTT.

This clone occurred a few times. V and J are TRBV19 and TRBJ1-5; TRBD1 agrees at 9 bases. This CDR3 is 15 amino acids long. Germline CDR1 and CDR2: LNHDA and SQIVND (reference sequence). V lost 7 bases to trimming and J lost 3 bases; unmatched junction nucleotides: 7. The chain's CDR3 is CASTLDRGDNQPQHF. The CDR3 bases are TGTGCCAGTACCTTGGACAGGGGTGACAATCAGCCCCAGCATTTT. The full variable domain, with the rest looked up from reference TRBV19 and TRBJ1-5, is DGGITQSPKYLFRKEGQNVTLSCEQNLNHDAMYWYRQDPGQGLRLIYYSQIVNDFQKGDIAEGYSVSREKKESFPLTVTSAQKNPTAFYLCASTLDRGDNQPQHFGDGTRLSIL.

J is TRBJ1-1 and V is TRBV6-5; tentative D call: TRBD1 (5 bases). This CDR3 has 15 residues. The V end was cut by 1 base, the J end by 5 bases, with 14 bases between. Germline loops: CDR1 MNHEY, CDR2 SVGAGI. The CDR3 loop reads CASSYWGADLTEAFF. The DNA for the CDR3 is TGTGCCAGCAGTTACTGGGGCGCGGATTTGACTGAAGCTTTCTTT.

V gene TRBV28 combines with J gene TRBJ1-5; D not resolved. The germline V gene encodes CDR1 MDHEN and CDR2 SYDVKM. The CDR3 is 13 amino acids. Trimming shortened V by 4 bases and J by 3 bases, and 7 bases separated the two germline ends. The CDR3 loop reads CASSYSINQPQHF. The CDR3 DNA sequence: TGTGCCAGCAGTTACAGCATCAATCAGCCCCAGCATTTT.

The V gene is TRBV10-1, the J gene TRBJ1-1, with a tentative D call TRBD1 (5 bases). CDR3 length equals 15 residues. The V end lost 7 bases, the J end lost 3 bases, and 18 bases lay between the germline ends. Germline V gene lookup returns CDR1 WNHNN and CDR2 SYGVQD (reference sequence). The CDR3 DNA is TGCGCCAGCATCGGGGGGAAGGGGAGGGACACTGAAGCTTTCTTT. It translates to CASIGGKGRDTEAFF.

The rearrangement joins TRBV4-2 to TRBJ2-2; D unclear. The V and J ends lost 3 bases and 0 bases respectively, with 17 bases between them. The CDR3 consists of 18 residues. Germline V gene sequence: CDR1 LGHNA, CDR2 YNFKEQ. CDR3 amino acids: CASSHPPPGSANTGELFF. The CDR3 DNA follows: TGTGCCAGCAGCCATCCTCCTCCCGGGTCAGCGAACACCGGGGAGCTGTTTTTT.

The chain is built from TRBV7-9 and TRBJ1-3; D call uncertain. Germline-derived CDR1 and CDR2 are SEHNR and FQNEAQ (reference sequence). The CDR3 has 15 amino acids. Between the trimmed V and J ends, which lost 1 base and 0 bases, there was a span of 7 bases. The CDR3: CASSLGSFSGNTIYF. The CDR3 nucleotides read TGTGCCAGCAGCTTAGGGAGTTTCTCTGGAAACACCATATATTTT.

The chain links TRBV5-4 to TRBJ2-5, with D tentatively TRBD1 or TRBD2 (5 bases each). Germline V gene lookup returns CDR1 SGHNT and CDR2 YYREEE (reference sequence). This CDR3 comprises 15 residues. The V and J ends lost 3 bases and 2 bases respectively, with 14 bases between them. CDR3 sequence: CASSSVRGAQETQYF. DNA for the CDR3: TGTGCCAGCAGCTCCGTACGGGGCGCTCAAGAGACCCAGTACTTC.

J is TRBJ2-1 and V is TRBV18; no clear D. The germline V gene has CDR1 KGHSH and CDR2 LQKENI. Trimming removed 2 bases at V and 5 bases at J, with 4 bases between. This CDR3 is built from 12 residues. The DNA of the CDR3 is TGTGCCAGCTCACCAGTCGACAATGAGCAGTTCTTC. It is translated as CASSPVDNEQFF.

The chain uses TRBV4-1 and TRBJ1-2; 9 bases fit TRBD1. This CDR3 is built from 18 residues. Trimming removed 4 bases from V and 1 base from J; junction bases left unmatched: 13. Germline V gene data show CDR1 as MGHRA and CDR2 as YSYEKL. The CDR3 bases are TGCGCCAGCAGCCCGAAACAGGGGGCGCCCAATAATAACTATGGCTACACCTTC. Residues: CASSPKQGAPNNNYGYTF.

The gene calls are TRBV4-3 and TRBJ1-4; the D is unclear. The CDR3 has 16 residues. The germline gives CDR1 LGHNA, CDR2 YSLEER. Trimming shortened V by 4 bases and J by 0 bases, and 12 bases separated the two germline ends. The CDR3 region is CASSPKDRSTNEKLFF. The CDR3 coding sequence is TGCGCCAGCAGCCCTAAGGACCGATCAACTAATGAAAAACTGTTTTTT.

The J gene is TRBJ2-4, the V gene TRBV5-1, with D uncertain. The V gene lost 1 base and the J gene lost 1 base, with 12 bases spanning the gap. Germline CDR1 is SGHRS and CDR2 is YFSETQ. This CDR3 is built from 16 residues. In DNA form, the CDR3 reads TGCGCCAGCAGCTTGTCCCCTGAACCGGCCAAAAACATTCAGTACTTC. This translates into CASSLSPEPAKNIQYF.

The chain joins TRBV5-6 to TRBJ2-5, with D possibly TRBD2 on 6 matching bases. V shed 1 base and J shed 3 bases, with 7 bases lying between them. The CDR3 is made up of 13 amino acids. Germline V gives CDR1 SGHDT, CDR2 YYEEEE. The CDR3, as DNA: TGTGCCAGCAGCTTGACGGGGGAAGAGACCCAGTACTTC. It is translated as CASSLTGEETQYF.

This clone was recorded once. J is TRBJ1-1 and V is TRBV28, with D uncertain. The germline V gene has CDR1 MDHEN and CDR2 SYDVKM. The CDR3 runs to 11 residues. V was shortened by 6 bases and J by 4 bases, with 6 bases between the two germline ends. The CDR3 nucleotides read TGTGCCAGCAGGAGGCTCACTGAAGCTTTCTTT. This codes for CASRRLTEAFF. The whole variable domain, filled in from reference TRBV28 and TRBJ1-1, reads DVKVTQSSRYLVKRTGEKVFLECVQDMDHENMFWYRQDPGLGLRLIYFSYDVKMKEKGDIPEGYSVSREKKERFSLILESASTNQTSMYLCASRRLTEAFFGQGTRLTVV.

V gene TRBV2 combines with J gene TRBJ1-2, with 10 positions matching TRBD1. From germline, CDR1 is SNHLY and CDR2 FYNNEI. Losses at the gene ends were 3 bases for V and 5 bases for J; bases not matched to a gene: 0. The CDR3 runs 13 residues. In DNA, the CDR3 is TGTGCCAGCAGTGAGGGACAGGGGTATGGCTACACCTTC. Its translation: CASSEGQGYGYTF.

The CDR3: CAISEPSGTSGPYNEQFF. The CDR3 nucleotides are TGTGCCATCAGTGAGCCTTCCGGGACTAGCGGGCCCTACAATGAGCAGTTCTTC. J is TRBJ2-1 and V is TRBV10-3; 12 nucleotides agree with TRBD2. The germline V gene encodes CDR1 ENHRY and CDR2 SYGVKD. The J segment lost 2 bases and the V segment lost 2 bases, leaving 7 bases of the junction unmatched. This CDR3 has 18 amino acids.

The chain recombines TRBV7-2 with TRBJ2-3; D gene ambiguous. Germline lookup yields CDR1 SGHTA and CDR2 FQGNSA. V lost 5 bases, J lost 6 bases, and 12 bases lay in between. The length of the CDR3 is 13 residues. CDR3 sequence: CASSINLRDTQYF. In nucleotides, the CDR3 is TGTGCCAGCAGCATAAATCTTCGGGATACGCAGTATTTT.

The V and J genes are TRBV28 and TRBJ2-2, with a possible D match to TRBD1 (6 bases). CDR1 and CDR2 (germline): MDHEN, SYDVKM. Between the trimmed V and J ends, which lost 1 base and 3 bases, there was a span of 9 bases. The CDR3 has 15 amino acids. CDR3 residues: CASSLFRQDTGELFF. The CDR3 nucleotides read TGTGCCAGCAGTTTATTCAGACAGGACACCGGGGAGCTGTTTTTT. The full variable domain, rest sourced from reference TRBV28 and TRBJ2-2, is DVKVTQSSRYLVKRTGEKVFLECVQDMDHENMFWYRQDPGLGLRLIYFSYDVKMKEKGDIPEGYSVSREKKERFSLILESASTNQTSMYLCASSLFRQDTGELFFGEGSRLTVL.

The chain is built from TRBV15 and TRBJ2-1; D uncertain. Trimming pared 5 bases from V and 4 bases from J, leaving 12 bases between. The germline V gene has CDR1 LNHNV and CDR2 YYDKDF (reference sequence). The CDR3 is made up of 14 amino acids. CDR3 amino acids: CATSSRDKYNEQFF. CDR3 coding DNA: TGTGCCACCAGCTCCCGTGACAAGTACAATGAGCAGTTCTTC.

This clone was observed a handful of times. The chain has TRBV28 and TRBJ1-5, with 7 positions matching TRBD1. CDR1 and CDR2 (germline): MDHEN, SYDVKM. This CDR3 has 12 amino acids. Germline trimming cut 11 bases from V and 6 bases from J; bases unmatched to any gene: 7. The CDR3 DNA reads TGTGCCGTAGGGGGCTGGGGTCAGCCCCAGCATTTT. This encodes CAVGGWGQPQHF.

This sequence joins TRBV7-9 and TRBJ1-4, with 8 bases that match TRBD1. CDR3 length: 13 amino acids. Germline trimming cut 4 bases from V and 7 bases from J; bases unmatched to any gene: 2. Germline loops: CDR1 SEHNR, CDR2 FQNEAQ (reference sequence). The CDR3 loop reads CASSSDRAEKLFF. Here the CDR3 DNA reads TGTGCCAGCAGCTCGGACAGGGCTGAAAAACTGTTTTTT.

This clone was picked up one time. This rearrangement joins TRBV4-3 to TRBJ2-2; tentative D call: TRBD2 (5 bases). V gave up 1 base and J gave up 5 bases, with 8 bases separating them. There are 14 residues in the CDR3. In germline, CDR1 is LGHNA, CDR2 YSLEER. The CDR3 DNA follows: TGCGCCAGCAGCCAAGTGGGCGGGACCGGGGAGCTGTTTTTT. Amino acid sequence: CASSQVGGTGELFF.

The chain carries TRBV19 and TRBJ1-4, with a possible D match to TRBD1 (6 bases). The CDR3 sequence is 15 residues long. Germline CDR1 and CDR2: LNHDA and SQIVND (reference sequence). Trimming removed 5 bases at V and 1 base at J, with 11 bases between. The chain's CDR3 is CASSAAGQTNEKLFF. The CDR3 bases are TGTGCCAGTAGTGCGGCGGGACAAACTAATGAAAAACTGTTTTTT.

The chain is built from TRBV28 and TRBJ2-7; tentatively, D is TRBD1 or TRBD2 (5 bases each). There are 17 residues in the CDR3. V lost 5 bases to trimming and J lost 7 bases, with 27 bases between them. Germline CDR1 MDHEN, CDR2 SYDVKM. The CDR3 reads CASSLRDKPPRSGEQYF. The CDR3 DNA reads as TGTGCCAGCAGTCTCAGGGATAAACCCCCCCGGTCGGGAGAGCAGTACTTC.

The chain carries TRBV28 and TRBJ1-4; 7 bases are a match to TRBD1. This CDR3 is 15 amino acids long. The germline V gene has CDR1 MDHEN and CDR2 SYDVKM. With 5 bases clipped from V and 4 bases from J, the junction kept 7 bases outside the gene matches. CDR3 amino acids: CASSDGTELNEKLFF. The CDR3 region has the DNA TGTGCCAGCAGTGATGGGACAGAACTTAATGAAAAACTGTTTTTT.

Details on this clone: At one boundary the junction diverges from the germline segment, which might be a read error. The rearrangement links TRBV6-5 to TRBJ2-7; perhaps TRBD1 as D (6 bases). Germline loops: CDR1 MNHEY, CDR2 SVGAGI. The CDR3 totals 15 residues. Here the CDR3 DNA reads TGTGCCAGCAGTTACTCGGGACAAGATAGGTACGGGCAGTACTTC. Protein product: CASSYSGQDRYGQYF.

The CDR3 region is CSVGQTDTQYF. In DNA, the CDR3 is TGCAGTGTTGGACAGACAGATACGCAGTATTTT. The V gene is TRBV20-1, the J gene TRBJ2-3; a possible D gene is TRBD1 (6 bases). With 7 bases removed from V and 3 bases from J, the gap between germline ends came to 8 bases. This CDR3 contains 11 residues. Germline V gene lookup returns CDR1 DFQATT and CDR2 SNEGSKA (reference sequence).

This chain links TRBV18 with TRBJ2-3, with 10 positions matching TRBD2. The CDR3 is 17 amino acids. Trimming took 0 bases from V and 3 from J; bases not matched to a gene: 6. Germline values: CDR1 KGHSH, CDR2 LQKENI. CDR3 amino acids: CASSPPSLAGDTDTQYF. CDR3 in DNA: TGTGCCAGCTCACCACCGAGCCTAGCGGGAGATACAGATACGCAGTATTTT.

The chain couples TRBV5-1 to TRBJ2-2; 8 nucleotides match TRBD1. This CDR3 is built from 16 residues. The germline gives CDR1 SGHRS, CDR2 YFSETQ. The V gene end was trimmed by 4 bases and the J gene end by 6 bases; junction bases not matched to a gene: 11. The CDR3 DNA follows: TGCGCCAGCAGCACCAGTGGACAGGGAGAAGCCGGGGAGCTGTTTTTT. Protein: CASSTSGQGEAGELFF.

This clone was observed a handful of times. A junction boundary mismatches the germline segment, possibly from a read error. This chain links TRBV5-1 with TRBJ1-1; TRBD1 agrees at 11 bases. The germline CDR1 and CDR2 sequences are SGHRS and YFSETQ. This CDR3 has 16 amino acids. The CDR3 is CASSSDPGTGGSGTPF. CDR3 DNA sequence: TGCGCCAGCAGCTCCGATCCCGGGACAGGGGGTTCCGGGACCCCTTTT.